These T cell receptor beta chains were read from a single sample in a study of OX40 agonist ivuxolimab in advanced cancers. Clones were read by immunoSEQ multiplex PCR, and TCRdb kept only the in-frame ones, dropping some. The data contain around 70,000 clones, about 85% of them singletons. Material: CD4+ or CD8+ T cells sorted from blood, obtained in a trial of the OX40 agonist ivuxolimab. The receptor source for this set is an adult with an advanced solid tumor such as melanoma, head and neck, liver or kidney cancer. Both conserved end residues are part of each CDR3. D genes are given only for firm matches. A row's size may be missing; if present it is once, few, many or a size class.

TRBJ1-1	NA	NA	TRBV4-3	CASSQEIVRGTNTEAFF	TGCGCCAGCAGCCAAGAAATAGTCAGGGGCACGAACACTGAAGCTTTCTTT
TRBJ2-5	once	TRBD1	TRBV7-3	CASSSTPGQQETQYF	TGTGCCAGCAGCTCGACTCCGGGACAGCAAGAGACCCAGTACTTC
TRBJ1-2	once	TRBD1	TRBV5-6	CASSTTGSLVYGYTF	TGTGCCAGCAGCACGACAGGGTCCCTCGTCTATGGCTACACCTTC
TRBJ1-2	NA	NA	TRBV27	CASSLGARQNYGYTF	TGTGCCAGCAGTTTAGGGGCCCGACAAAACTATGGCTACACCTTC
TRBJ1-2	NA	NA	TRBV28	CASSLSVNYGYTF	TGTGCCAGCAGTTTATCGGTTAACTATGGCTACACCTTC
TRBJ2-2	NA	TRBD2	TRBV10-3	CAIQRGGGGELFF	TGTGCCATCCAACGGGGGGGTGGCGGGGAGCTGTTTTTT
TRBJ2-6	NA	NA	TRBV13	CASSLWGFAGANVLTF	TGTGCCAGCAGCTTATGGGGGTTCGCAGGGGCCAACGTCCTGACTTTC
TRBJ1-2	NA	NA	TRBV2	CASGRRGAAGYGYTF	TGTGCCAGCGGGCGGAGGGGGGCGGCGGGTTATGGCTACACCTTC
TRBJ1-3	NA	TRBD1	TRBV28	CASSSQTPGTAGNTIYF	TGTGCCAGCAGTTCGCAAACCCCCGGGACAGCTGGAAACACCATATATTTT
TRBJ2-3	NA	NA	TRBV19	CASSRGFRDTQYF	TGTGCCAGTAGTAGGGGCTTTAGGGATACGCAGTATTTT
TRBJ1-1	NA	NA	TRBV5-1	CASSLDASGTEAFF	TGCGCCAGCAGCTTGGACGCCTCGGGCACTGAAGCTTTCTTT
TRBJ1-4	few	NA	TRBV2	CASSVGGSDEKLFF	TGTGCCAGCAGTGTCGGGGGCTCGGATGAAAAACTGTTTTTT
TRBJ2-7	NA	NA	TRBV6-5	CASRYGGQYEQYF	TGTGCCAGCAGGTACGGGGGACAGTACGAGCAGTACTTC
TRBJ2-1	NA	TRBD2	TRBV19	CASSMASGRNEQFF	TGTGCCAGTAGTATGGCTAGCGGGAGAAATGAGCAGTTCTTC
TRBJ1-4	NA	NA	TRBV25-1	CASSEQTNEKLFF	TGTGCCAGCAGTGAACAGACCAATGAAAAACTGTTTTTT
TRBJ1-2	NA	TRBD1	TRBV9	CASSVAEMAGQGNGYTF	TGTGCCAGCAGCGTAGCTGAAATGGCCGGACAGGGTAATGGCTACACCTTC
TRBJ2-5	NA	NA	TRBV5-4	CASSLGGSQETQYF	TGTGCCAGCAGCTTGGGGGGGTCCCAAGAGACCCAGTACTTC
TRBJ1-4	NA	NA	TRBV6-6	CASSSEKLFF	TGTGCCAGCTCATCTGAAAAACTGTTTTTT
TRBJ1-2	few	NA	TRBV29-1	CSVGGSEGYGYTF	TGCAGCGTTGGTGGCAGCGAAGGGTATGGCTACACCTTC
TRBJ1-2	NA	NA	TRBV10-3	CAISEEVRPSYHPGYTF	TGTGCCATCAGTGAGGAAGTCCGCCCCTCTTATCACCCTGGCTACACCTTC
TRBJ2-5	NA	TRBD2	TRBV7-2	CASSLDLGGGALRETQYF	TGTGCCAGCAGCTTAGATCTCGGCGGGGGGGCCCTTAGGGAGACCCAGTACTTC
TRBJ2-7	NA	NA	TRBV6-5	CASSSTHNSYEQYF	TGTGCCAGCAGTTCTACACATAACTCCTACGAGCAGTACTTC
TRBJ2-6	NA	NA	TRBV14	CASSQHAGVLSGANVLTF	TGTGCCAGCAGCCAACATGCCGGCGTCCTGTCTGGGGCCAACGTCCTGACTTTC
TRBJ1-5	NA	TRBD1	TRBV19	CASSMSWGQGNNQPQHF	TGTGCCAGTAGTATGTCTTGGGGACAGGGGAACAATCAGCCCCAGCATTTT
TRBJ2-1	once	NA	TRBV7-9	CASSLGSSKRGGLLF	TGTGCCAGCAGTTTAGGTAGCAGTAAGAGGGGGGGCCTCCTCTTC
TRBJ1-5	NA	NA	TRBV19	CASSDAPGLNQPQHF	TGTGCCAGTAGCGATGCCCCGGGACTTAATCAGCCCCAGCATTTT
TRBJ1-4	NA	NA	TRBV28	CASSPPSGGLGEKLFF	TGTGCCAGCAGCCCCCCGTCTGGGGGCCTAGGGGAAAAACTGTTTTTT
TRBJ1-1	NA	NA	TRBV10-1	CASSDRLNTEAFF	TGCGCCAGCAGTGACAGACTGAACACTGAAGCTTTCTTT
TRBJ2-5	NA	NA	TRBV5-1	CASSLIGGPRETQYF	TGCGCCAGCAGCCTTATAGGTGGCCCCCGCGAGACCCAGTACTTC
TRBJ1-5	NA	NA	TRBV6-5	CASSYSGHQPQHF	TGTGCCAGCAGTTACTCGGGACATCAGCCCCAGCATTTT
TRBJ1-6	NA	TRBD1	TRBV4-3	CASSRQGGNSPLHF	TGCGCCAGCAGCCGACAGGGGGGAAATTCACCCCTCCACTTT
TRBJ2-7	NA	TRBD1	TRBV5-5	CASSFGDRDYEQYF	TGTGCCAGCAGCTTTGGTGACAGGGACTACGAGCAGTACTTC
TRBJ2-7	once	NA	TRBV19	CASKVGVEASYEQYF	TGTGCCAGTAAGGTGGGGGTAGAAGCGTCCTACGAGCAGTACTTC
TRBJ1-2	NA	NA	TRBV6-5	CASSYPGTSGGYTF	TGTGCCAGCAGTTACCCTGGGACATCAGGTGGCTACACCTTC
TRBJ1-1	few	TRBD1	TRBV4-3	CASSQDDYGTVNTEAFF	TGCGCCAGCAGCCAAGATGACTATGGGACAGTGAACACTGAAGCTTTCTTT
TRBJ1-1	NA	TRBD1	TRBV6-1	CASSATGSLNTEAFF	TGTGCCAGCAGTGCGACAGGGTCTCTGAACACTGAAGCTTTCTTT
TRBJ2-2	NA	NA	TRBV28	CASSLSWELFF	TGTGCCAGCAGTTTATCCTGGGAGCTGTTTTTT
TRBJ1-2	once	NA	TRBV7-2	CASSLALAGNFGGYTF	TGTGCCAGCAGCTTAGCGTTGGCAGGGAATTTCGGAGGCTACACCTTC
TRBJ2-3	NA	NA	TRBV7-6	CASSLATDTQYF	TGTGCCAGCAGCTTAGCCACAGATACGCAGTATTTT
TRBJ1-1	NA	TRBD1	TRBV7-2	CASSLLTGANTEAFF	TGTGCCAGCAGCTTACTCACAGGGGCGAACACTGAAGCTTTCTTT
TRBJ1-5	NA	NA	TRBV6-6	CASSYPGGNQPQHF	TGTGCCAGCAGTTACCCTGGGGGGAATCAGCCCCAGCATTTT